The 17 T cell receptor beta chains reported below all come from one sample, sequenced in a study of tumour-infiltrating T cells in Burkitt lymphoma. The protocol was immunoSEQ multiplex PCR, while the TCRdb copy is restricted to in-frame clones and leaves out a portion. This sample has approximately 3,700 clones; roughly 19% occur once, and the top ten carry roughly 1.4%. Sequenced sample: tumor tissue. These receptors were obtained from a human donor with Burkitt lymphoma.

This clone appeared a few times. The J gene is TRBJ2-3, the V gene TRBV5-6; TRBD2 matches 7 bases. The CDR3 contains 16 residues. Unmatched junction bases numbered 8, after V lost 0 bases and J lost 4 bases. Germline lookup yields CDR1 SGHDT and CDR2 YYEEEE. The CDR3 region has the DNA TGTGCCAGCAGCTTGGACGCGGGAGCGGGCCCAGATACGCAGTATTTT. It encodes CASSLDAGAGPDTQYF.

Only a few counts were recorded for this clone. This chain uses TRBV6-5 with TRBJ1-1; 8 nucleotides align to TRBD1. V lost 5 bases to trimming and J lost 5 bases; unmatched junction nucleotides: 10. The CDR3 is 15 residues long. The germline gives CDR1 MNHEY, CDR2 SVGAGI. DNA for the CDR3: TGTGCCAGCAGTCAGAGGACAGGGCTTAATACTGAAGCTTTCTTT. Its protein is CASSQRTGLNTEAFF.

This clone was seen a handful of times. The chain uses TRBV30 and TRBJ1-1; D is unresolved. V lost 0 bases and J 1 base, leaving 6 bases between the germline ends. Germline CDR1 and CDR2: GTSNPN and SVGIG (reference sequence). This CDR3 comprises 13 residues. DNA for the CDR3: TGTGCCTGGAGTGTAGGAGGGAACACTGAAGCTTTCTTT. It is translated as CAWSVGGNTEAFF. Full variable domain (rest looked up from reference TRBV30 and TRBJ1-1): SQTIHQWPATLVQPVGSPLSLECTVEGTSNPNLYWYRQAAGRGLQLLFYSVGIGQISSEVPQNLSASRPQDRQFILSSKKLLLSDSGFYLCAWSVGGNTEAFFGQGTRLTVV.

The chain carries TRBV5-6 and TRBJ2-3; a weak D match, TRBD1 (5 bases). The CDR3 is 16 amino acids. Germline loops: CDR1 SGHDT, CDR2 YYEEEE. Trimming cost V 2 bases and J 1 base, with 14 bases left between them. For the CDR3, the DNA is TGTGCCAGCAGCTTCGTTTCAGGGTACGGCACAGATACGCAGTATTTT. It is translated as CASSFVSGYGTDTQYF.

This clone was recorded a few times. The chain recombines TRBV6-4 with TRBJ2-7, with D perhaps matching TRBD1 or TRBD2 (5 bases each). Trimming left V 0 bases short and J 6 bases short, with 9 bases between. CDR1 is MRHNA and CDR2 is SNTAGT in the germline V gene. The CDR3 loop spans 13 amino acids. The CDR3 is CASSDSRGTEQYF. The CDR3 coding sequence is TGTGCCAGCAGTGACTCTCGAGGGACCGAGCAGTACTTC.

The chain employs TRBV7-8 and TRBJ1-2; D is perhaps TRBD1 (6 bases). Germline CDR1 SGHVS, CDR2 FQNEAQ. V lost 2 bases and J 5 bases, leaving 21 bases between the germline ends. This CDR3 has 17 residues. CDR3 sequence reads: CASSLKAGALGLYGYTF. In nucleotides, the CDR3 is TGTGCCAGCAGCTTAAAGGCAGGGGCCTTAGGGCTGTATGGCTACACCTTC. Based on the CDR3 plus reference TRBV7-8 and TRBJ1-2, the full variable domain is GAGVSQSPRYKVAKRGQDVALRCDPISGHVSLFWYQQALGQGPEFLTYFQNEAQLDKSGLPSDRFFAERPEGSVSTLKIQRTQQEDSAVYLCASSLKAGALGLYGYTFGSGTRLTVV.

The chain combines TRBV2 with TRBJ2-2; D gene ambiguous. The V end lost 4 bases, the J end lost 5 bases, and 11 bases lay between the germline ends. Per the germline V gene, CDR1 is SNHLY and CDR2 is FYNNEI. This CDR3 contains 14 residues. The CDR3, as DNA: TGTGCCAGCAGTGTAACCTGGGGAACCGGGGAGCTGTTTTTT. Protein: CASSVTWGTGELFF.

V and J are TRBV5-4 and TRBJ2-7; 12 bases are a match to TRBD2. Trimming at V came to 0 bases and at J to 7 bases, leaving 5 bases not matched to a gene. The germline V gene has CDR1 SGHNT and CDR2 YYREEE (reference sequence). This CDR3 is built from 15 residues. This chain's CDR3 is CASSLETSGSREQYF. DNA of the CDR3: TGTGCCAGCAGCTTGGAGACTAGCGGGAGTCGAGAGCAGTACTTC.

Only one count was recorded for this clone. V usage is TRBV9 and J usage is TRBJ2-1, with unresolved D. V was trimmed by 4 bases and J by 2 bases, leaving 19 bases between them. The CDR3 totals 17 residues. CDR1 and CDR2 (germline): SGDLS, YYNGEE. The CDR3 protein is CASSNDRAGAAYNEQFF. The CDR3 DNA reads TGTGCCAGCAGCAACGATCGGGCCGGAGCTGCCTACAATGAGCAGTTCTTC.

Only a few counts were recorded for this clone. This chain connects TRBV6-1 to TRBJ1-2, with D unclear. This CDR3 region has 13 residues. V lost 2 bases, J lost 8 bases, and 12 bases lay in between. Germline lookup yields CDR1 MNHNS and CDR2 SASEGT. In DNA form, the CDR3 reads TGTGCCAGCAGTGAACAGAGACTAGAGGGCTACACCTTC. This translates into CASSEQRLEGYTF.

The CDR3 here is CASSPQALAGAYNEQFF. CDR3 nucleotide sequence: TGCGCCAGCAGCCCCCAGGCCCTAGCGGGAGCTTACAATGAGCAGTTCTTC. This rearrangement joins TRBV5-1 to TRBJ2-1; TRBD2 agrees at 10 bases. V lost 4 bases and J lost 4; bases outside the gene matches: 11. Per the germline V gene, CDR1 is SGHRS and CDR2 is YFSETQ. This CDR3 comprises 17 residues.

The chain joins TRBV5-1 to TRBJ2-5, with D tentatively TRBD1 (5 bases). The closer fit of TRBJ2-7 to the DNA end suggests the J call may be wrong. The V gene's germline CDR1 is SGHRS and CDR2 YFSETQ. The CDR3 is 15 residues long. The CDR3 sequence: CASRWGSYQDYEQYF. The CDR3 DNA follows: TGCGCCAGCAGATGGGGCTCTTATCAGGACTACGAGCAGTACTTC.

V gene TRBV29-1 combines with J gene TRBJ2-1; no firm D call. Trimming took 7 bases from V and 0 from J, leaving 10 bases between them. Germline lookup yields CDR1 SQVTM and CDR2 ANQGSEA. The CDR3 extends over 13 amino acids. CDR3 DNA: TGCAGCGCACACCTGAGCTCCTACAATGAGCAGTTCTTC. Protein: CSAHLSSYNEQFF.

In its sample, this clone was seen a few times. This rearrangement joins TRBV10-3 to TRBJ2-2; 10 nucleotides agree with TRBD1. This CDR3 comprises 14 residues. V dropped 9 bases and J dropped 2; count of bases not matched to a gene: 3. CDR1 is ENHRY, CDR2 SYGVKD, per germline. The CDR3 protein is CAMTGGVNTGELFF. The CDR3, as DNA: TGTGCCATGACAGGGGGCGTTAACACCGGGGAGCTGTTTTTT.

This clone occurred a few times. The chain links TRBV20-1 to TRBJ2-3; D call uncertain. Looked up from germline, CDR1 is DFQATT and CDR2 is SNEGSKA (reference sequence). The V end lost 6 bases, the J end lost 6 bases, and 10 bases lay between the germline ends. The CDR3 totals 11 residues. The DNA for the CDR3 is TGCAGTGCGCTAACCTGGGATACGCAGTATTTT. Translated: CSALTWDTQYF.

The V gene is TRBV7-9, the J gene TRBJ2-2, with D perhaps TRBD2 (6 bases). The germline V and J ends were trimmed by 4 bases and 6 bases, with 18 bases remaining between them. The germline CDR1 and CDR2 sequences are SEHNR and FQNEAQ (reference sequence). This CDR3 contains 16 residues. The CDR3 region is CASSSETRIEAGELFF. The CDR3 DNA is TGTGCCAGCAGCTCTGAGACTAGAATAGAGGCCGGGGAGCTGTTTTTT.

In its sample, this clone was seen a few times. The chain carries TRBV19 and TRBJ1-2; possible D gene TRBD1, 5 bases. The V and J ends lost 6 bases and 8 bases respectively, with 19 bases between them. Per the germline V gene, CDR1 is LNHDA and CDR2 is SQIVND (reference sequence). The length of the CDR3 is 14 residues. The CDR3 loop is CASRNAGLGGGYTF. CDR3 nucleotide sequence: TGTGCCAGTAGGAACGCGGGACTGGGGGGAGGCTACACCTTC.